This record covers a single T cell receptor beta chain. No antigen is known for it. The entry originates in a study of T cells in localized non-small cell lung cancer. Findings and limits, study-wide: Adjacent lung exhibited a median of approximately 50 among the 100 most abundant tumor clones. Since sequencing was restricted to only one region of the tumor, intratumor heterogeneity remains a possibility. Uninvolved adjacent lung showed peak T cell clonality, exceeding tumor.

The CDR3 consists of 15 residues. Per germline, CDR1 SGHRS and CDR2 YFSETQ. Deletions cut 0 bases from V and 4 bases from J, with 13 bases between. Produced via immunoSEQ multiplex PCR; TCRdb's table is partial and in-frame only. This sample has under 50,000 clones, with around 83% found just once. Here the sequenced sample was PBMCs, taken before any cancer treatment. The TCR was taken from a man aged 40 to 75 with stage II lung adenocarcinoma. This sequence joins TRBV5-1 and TRBJ1-1; D might be TRBD1 (6 bases). CDR3 in DNA: TGCGCCAGCAGCTTGGCCAGGGGCAGGGCCACTGAAGCTTTCTTT. It specifies CASSLARGRATEAFF.